Presented here are 9 T cell receptor beta chains from one specimen sequenced in a study of CD8 T cells in Susac syndrome. The RNA input was about 0.5 to 1 ug, and it was reverse transcribed with random hexamers. Each CDR3 protein gets one entry after TCRdb re-called the immunoSEQ multiplex PCR reads with MiXCR. This sample has under 200,000 distinct CDR3 sequences, with roughly 90% found just once. The specimen sequenced was CD4+ T cells from PBMCs. The source of these receptors is a human donor with Susac syndrome.

The chain carries TRBV7-3 and TRBJ2-3; tentative D call: TRBD2 (5 bases). This CDR3 has 14 residues. Germline V gene lookup returns CDR1 SGHTA and CDR2 FQGTGA. V was cut by 5 bases and J by 4 bases, with 13 bases left in between. The chain's CDR3 is CASSRVSGSDTQYF. In nucleotides, the CDR3 is TGTGCCAGCAGCCGCGTCAGCGGTTCAGATACGCAGTATTTT.

The chain is built from TRBV28 and TRBJ2-1; D unresolved. V dropped 10 bases and J dropped 6 bases, with 22 bases sitting between them. CDR1 MDHEN and CDR2 SYDVKM come from the germline V gene. The CDR3 has 15 residues. The CDR3 reads CAIKASFLPPNEQFF. Written as DNA, the CDR3 is TGTGCCATCAAAGCTAGTTTCCTCCCCCCCAATGAGCAGTTCTTC. Drawing the rest from reference TRBV28 and TRBJ2-1, the complete variable domain is DVKVTQSSRYLVKRTGEKVFLECVQDMDHENMFWYRQDPGLGLRLIYFSYDVKMKEKGDIPEGYSVSREKKERFSLILESASTNQTSMYLCAIKASFLPPNEQFFGPGTRLTVL.

This chain joins TRBV7-9 and TRBJ2-5; 8 bases align to TRBD1. This CDR3 spans 14 amino acids. The ends lost 5 bases at V and 5 bases at J; junction bases unmatched: 7. CDR1 SEHNR and CDR2 FQNEAQ come from the germline V gene (reference sequence). CDR3 sequence: CASSPRGPGETQYF. The CDR3 nucleotides read TGTGCCAGCAGCCCCAGGGGGCCAGGGGAGACCCAGTACTTC.

The chain employs TRBV29-1 and TRBJ2-2, with D perhaps matching TRBD2 (5 bases). Between the trimmed V and J ends, which lost 2 bases and 5 bases, there was a span of 9 bases. The CDR3 consists of 13 residues. Per the germline V gene, CDR1 is SQVTM and CDR2 is ANQGSEA. Here the CDR3 DNA reads TGCAGCGTTGAAAGAAGGACTACCGGGGAGCTGTTTTTT. Its translation is CSVERRTTGELFF.

The chain links TRBV28 to TRBJ2-7, with D perhaps matching TRBD1 (7 bases). The CDR3 runs to 13 residues. Trimming shortened V by 10 bases and J by 4 bases, and 17 bases separated the two germline ends. The V gene's germline CDR1 is MDHEN and CDR2 SYDVKM. This CDR3 reads CATQGGLGYEQYF. CDR3 sequence (DNA): TGTGCCACCCAGGGGGGTTTGGGATACGAGCAGTACTTC.

V usage is TRBV25-1 and J usage is TRBJ2-3; TRBD1 matches at 8 bases. The CDR3 length is 15 residues. Trimming took 5 bases from V and 4 from J; bases not matched to a gene: 8. Germline CDR1 reads MGHDK; CDR2 reads SYGVNS. CDR3 sequence reads: CASSMDRVVPDTQYF. CDR3 sequence (DNA): TGTGCCAGCAGTATGGACAGGGTGGTCCCAGATACGCAGTATTTT.

The CDR3 DNA is TGTGCCAGCACTAAGATGGGGTTCAATCAGCCCCAGCATTTT. This gives the protein CASTKMGFNQPQHF. The chain combines TRBV7-8 with TRBJ1-5; D gene ambiguous. Germline CDR1 reads SGHVS; CDR2 reads FQNEAQ. This CDR3 has 14 amino acids. Trimming removed 7 bases at V and 3 bases at J, with 13 bases between.

The chain uses TRBV6-5 and TRBJ2-5; D possibly matches TRBD1 or TRBD2 (5 bases each). This CDR3 spans 14 amino acids. V lost 3 bases to trimming and J lost 2 bases, with 10 bases between them. Looked up from germline, CDR1 is MNHEY and CDR2 is SVGAGI. The CDR3 here is CASSYNWGQETQYF. DNA of the CDR3: TGTGCCAGCAGTTATAATTGGGGGCAAGAGACCCAGTACTTC.

This sequence joins TRBV28 and TRBJ2-3; TRBD2 agrees at 8 bases. CDR1 and CDR2 (germline): MDHEN, SYDVKM. J was trimmed by 1 base and V by 5 bases; bases with no gene match: 5. The CDR3 loop spans 15 amino acids. The CDR3 nucleotides are TGTGCCAGCAGTCAAAGCGGGAGCCGCACAGATACGCAGTATTTT. It codes for CASSQSGSRTDTQYF. The entire variable domain, with the rest obtained from reference TRBV28 and TRBJ2-3, is as follows: DVKVTQSSRYLVKRTGEKVFLECVQDMDHENMFWYRQDPGLGLRLIYFSYDVKMKEKGDIPEGYSVSREKKERFSLILESASTNQTSMYLCASSQSGSRTDTQYFGPGTRLTVL.